Shown below are 18 T cell receptor beta chains from a single sample sequenced in a study of shared clonotypes between healthy human individuals. The naive CD8 fraction comprised CD45RO-negative cells positively selected for CCR7 and excluded terminally differentiated effector memory CD45RA+ cells. Profiled with immunoSEQ multiplex PCR; TCRdb holds only in-frame clones, not every one. The table has around 650,000 clones, approximately 96% seen once. Sequencing was performed on naive CD8+ T cells sorted from blood. These receptors were obtained from a woman aged 30 to 39 in good health.

The CDR3 is CASSPEGGNTIYF. CDR3 DNA: TGTGCCAGCAGCCCAGAGGGGGGAAACACCATATATTTT. The chain has TRBV7-9 and TRBJ1-3; D possibly corresponds to TRBD1 (5 bases). The CDR3 is 13 residues long. Deletions cut 5 bases from V and 4 bases from J, with 9 bases between. Germline-derived CDR1 and CDR2 are SEHNR and FQNEAQ (reference sequence).

The chain couples TRBV21-1 to TRBJ2-7; TRBD2 is the table's D call and was not checked against the DNA. TRBV21-1 is tagged as a pseudogene. The CDR3 is made up of 15 amino acids. CDR3 protein: CASSFRDFPSYEQYF. CDR3 DNA: TGTGCCAGCAGCTTCCGGGACTTCCCCTCCTACGAGCAGTACTTC.

The gene calls are TRBV29-1 and TRBJ2-3, with D perhaps matching TRBD2 (5 bases). The CDR3 spans 13 residues. Germline V gives CDR1 SQVTM, CDR2 ANQGSEA. Trimming cost V 7 bases and J 1 base, with 12 bases left between them. The CDR3, as DNA: TGCAGCGCGAAAAGCGGACGCACAGATACGCAGTATTTT. Amino acid sequence: CSAKSGRTDTQYF.

The rearrangement links TRBV19 to TRBJ2-1; TRBD2 agrees at 10 bases. The V gene end was trimmed by 4 bases and the J gene end by 0 bases; junction bases not matched to a gene: 3. CDR1 is LNHDA, CDR2 SQIVND, per germline (reference sequence). The CDR3 sequence is 16 residues long. The DNA for the CDR3 is TGTGCCAGTAGTACGAAGCGGGGGGGCTCCTACAATGAGCAGTTCTTC. This encodes CASSTKRGGSYNEQFF.

This clone was counted only a few times. The chain combines TRBV28 with TRBJ1-5; D may be TRBD1 (5 bases). The germline V and J ends were trimmed by 3 bases and 5 bases, with 11 bases remaining between them. This CDR3 has 14 amino acids. Germline V lookup: CDR1 MDHEN, CDR2 SYDVKM. The CDR3: CASSFEAGHQPQHF. Written as DNA, the CDR3 is TGTGCCAGCAGTTTCGAGGCAGGGCATCAGCCCCAGCATTTT.

This chain joins TRBV6-6 and TRBJ1-4, with unresolved D. The CDR3 spans 13 residues. Trimming removed 10 bases at V and 5 bases at J, with 14 bases between. Germline V gene lookup returns CDR1 MNHNY and CDR2 SVGAGI (reference sequence). CDR3 bases: TGTGCCACCTGGCAGGCGGGGAATGAAAAACTGTTTTTT. This translates into CATWQAGNEKLFF.

The chain couples TRBV5-1 to TRBJ2-1; 13 bases fit TRBD2. Germline assignment: CDR1 SGHRS and CDR2 YFSETQ. The ends lost 4 bases at V and 10 bases at J; junction bases unmatched: 11. This CDR3 comprises 16 residues. Here the CDR3 DNA reads TGCGCCAGCAGCCAAACTAGCGGGAGGGCCGCGTTCGAGCAGTTCTTC. As protein: CASSQTSGRAAFEQFF.

This clone has only one observation. The rearrangement uses TRBV6-6 and TRBJ2-1; D is undetermined. V was cut by 8 bases and J by 5 bases, with 10 bases left in between. This CDR3 has 12 residues. Germline CDR1 and CDR2: MNHNY and SVGAGI (reference sequence). CDR3 DNA: TGTGCCAGCGACCCAGGTCACAATGAGCAGTTCTTC. Its translation: CASDPGHNEQFF.

This clone was counted a few times. The chain uses TRBV29-1 and TRBJ1-1, with D uncertain. Germline V gives CDR1 SQVTM, CDR2 ANQGSEA. V was pared by 5 bases and J by 1 base, with 11 bases between. This CDR3 is 13 amino acids long. The CDR3 here is CSVLARGNTEAFF. The CDR3 nucleotides read TGCAGCGTTCTAGCACGGGGGAACACTGAAGCTTTCTTT.

CDR3 residues: CASSQDPADTEAFF. CDR3 coding DNA: TGCGCCAGCAGCCAAGACCCAGCAGACACTGAAGCTTTCTTT. The genes are TRBV5-1 and TRBJ1-1, with D unclear. CDR1 is SGHRS, CDR2 YFSETQ, per germline. The ends were cut back, 4 bases at V and 3 bases at J, with 13 bases in the middle. The CDR3 has 14 amino acids.

This chain uses TRBV9 with TRBJ1-2, with 8 bases aligning to TRBD1. The CDR3 sequence is 14 residues long. With 3 bases clipped from V and 7 bases from J, the junction kept 8 bases outside the gene matches. The germline V gene encodes CDR1 SGDLS and CDR2 YYNGEE. As DNA, the CDR3 is TGTGCCAGCAGCGCTCACCCGACAGGGGCTGGCTACACCTTC. Its protein is CASSAHPTGAGYTF. Based on the CDR3 plus reference TRBV9 and TRBJ1-2, the full variable domain is DSGVTQTPKHLITATGQRVTLRCSPRSGDLSVYWYQQSLDQGLQFLIQYYNGEERAKGNILERFSAQQFPDLHSELNLSSLELGDSALYFCASSAHPTGAGYTFGSGTRLTVV.

This chain uses TRBV28 with TRBJ2-1; D is unresolved. The CDR3 sequence is 13 residues long. V lost 3 bases, J lost 3 bases, and 6 bases lay in between. Looked up from germline, CDR1 is MDHEN and CDR2 is SYDVKM. CDR3 nucleotides: TGTGCCAGCAGTTTTTCAGACTACAATGAGCAGTTCTTC. Its protein is CASSFSDYNEQFF.

V gene TRBV13 combines with J gene TRBJ2-1; D is uncertain. Trimming pared 1 base from V and 9 bases from J, leaving 16 bases between. The CDR3 covers 15 residues. Per the germline V gene, CDR1 is PRHDT and CDR2 is FYEKMQ (reference sequence). This CDR3 is CASSLVTAKGIEQFF. In DNA form, the CDR3 reads TGTGCCAGCAGCTTAGTAACAGCTAAAGGCATTGAGCAGTTCTTC. The full variable domain, rest sourced from reference TRBV13 and TRBJ2-1, is AAGVIQSPRHLIKEKRETATLKCYPIPRHDTVYWYQQGPGQDPQFLISFYEKMQSDKGSIPDRFSAQQFSDYHSELNMSSLELGDSALYFCASSLVTAKGIEQFFGPGTRLTVL.

This sequence joins TRBV7-9 and TRBJ1-1; 11 bases are shared with TRBD1. Germline lookup yields CDR1 SEHNR and CDR2 FQNEAQ (reference sequence). This CDR3 has 17 amino acids. V lost 8 bases and J lost 4; bases outside the gene matches: 15. Here the CDR3 DNA reads TGTGCCAGCTGCCCGGGGACAGGGGGAACATGCGGCACTGAAGCTTTCTTT. Amino acids: CASCPGTGGTCGTEAFF.

The chain uses TRBV6-5 and TRBJ1-3; D remains ambiguous. Looked up from germline, CDR1 is MNHEY and CDR2 is SVGAGI. V was trimmed by 2 bases and J by 2 bases, leaving 10 bases between them. This CDR3 is built from 15 residues. The CDR3 is CASSYNLAPGNTIYF. CDR3 in DNA: TGTGCCAGCAGTTACAACCTCGCACCTGGAAACACCATATATTTT.

The V and J genes are TRBV5-1 and TRBJ2-2; 7 positions agree with TRBD2. Germline trimming cut 5 bases from V and 7 bases from J; bases unmatched to any gene: 11. Per germline, CDR1 SGHRS and CDR2 YFSETQ. This CDR3 region has 15 residues. The CDR3 reads CASSSVAGEVGELFF. In DNA form, the CDR3 reads TGCGCCAGCAGTTCCGTGGCGGGAGAAGTCGGGGAGCTGTTTTTT.

The genes are TRBV5-6 and TRBJ2-7; D call uncertain. The CDR3 is made up of 15 amino acids. Trimming pared 0 bases from V and 6 bases from J, leaving 16 bases between. The germline CDR1 and CDR2 sequences are SGHDT and YYEEEE. The CDR3 DNA follows: TGTGCCAGCAGCTTGGGGCCCTCTTTGGTGGGCGAGCAGTACTTC. Protein sequence: CASSLGPSLVGEQYF.

The CDR3 DNA is TGTGCCAGCAATAGTCTAGCGGGAGGTACCTACACCGGGGAGCTGTTTTTT. Amino acid sequence: CASNSLAGGTYTGELFF. V usage is TRBV28 and J usage is TRBJ2-2; the match to TRBD2 covers 11 bases. V trimming: 7 bases; J trimming: 3 bases; junction bases outside the gene matches: 10. Germline CDR1 MDHEN, CDR2 SYDVKM. CDR3 length: 17 residues.